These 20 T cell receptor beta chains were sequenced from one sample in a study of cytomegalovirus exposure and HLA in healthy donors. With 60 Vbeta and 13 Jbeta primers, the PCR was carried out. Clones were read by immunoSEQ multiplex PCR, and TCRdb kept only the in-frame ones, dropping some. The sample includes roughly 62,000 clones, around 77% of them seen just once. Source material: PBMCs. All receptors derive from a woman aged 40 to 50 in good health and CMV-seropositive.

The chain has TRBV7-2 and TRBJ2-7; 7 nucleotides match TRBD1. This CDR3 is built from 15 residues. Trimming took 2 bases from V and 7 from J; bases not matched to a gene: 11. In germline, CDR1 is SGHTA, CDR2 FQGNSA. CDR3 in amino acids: CASSLIPQGVGEQYF. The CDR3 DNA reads TGTGCCAGCAGCTTAATCCCGCAGGGGGTAGGAGAGCAGTACTTC.

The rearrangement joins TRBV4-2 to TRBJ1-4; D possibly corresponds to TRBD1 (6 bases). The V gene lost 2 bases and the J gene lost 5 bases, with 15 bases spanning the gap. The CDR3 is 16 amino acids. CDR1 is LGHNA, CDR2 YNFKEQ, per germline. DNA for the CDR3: TGTGCCAGCAGCCAAAACTGGGGGCCAAACAATGAAAAACTGTTTTTT. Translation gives CASSQNWGPNNEKLFF.

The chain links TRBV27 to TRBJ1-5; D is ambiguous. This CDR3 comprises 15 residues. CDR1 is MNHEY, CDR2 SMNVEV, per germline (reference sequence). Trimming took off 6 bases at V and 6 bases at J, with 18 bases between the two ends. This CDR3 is CASSTTISRFQPQHF. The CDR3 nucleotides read TGTGCCAGCAGCACTACAATTAGTAGGTTTCAGCCCCAGCATTTT.

The CDR3 DNA sequence: TGCGCCAGCAGCTCAACGTCCGGGGCCAGGGGGAACGGCTACACCTTC. It yields the protein CASSSTSGARGNGYTF. The chain uses TRBV5-1 and TRBJ1-2; 7 nucleotides align to TRBD1. The length of the CDR3 is 16 residues. V dropped 3 bases and J dropped 8; count of bases not matched to a gene: 16. Germline V gene data show CDR1 as SGHRS and CDR2 as YFSETQ.

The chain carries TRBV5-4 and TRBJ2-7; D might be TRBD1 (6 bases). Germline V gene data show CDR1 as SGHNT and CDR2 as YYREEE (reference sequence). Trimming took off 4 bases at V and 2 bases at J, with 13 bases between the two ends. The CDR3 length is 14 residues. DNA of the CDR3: TGTGCCAGCAGCCGGGAACAGGGTGCCTACGAGCAGTACTTC. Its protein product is CASSREQGAYEQYF.

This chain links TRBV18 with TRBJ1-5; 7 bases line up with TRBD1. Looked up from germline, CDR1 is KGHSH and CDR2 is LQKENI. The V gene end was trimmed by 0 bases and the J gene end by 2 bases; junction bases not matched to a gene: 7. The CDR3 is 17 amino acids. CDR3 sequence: CASSPPGVQGGNQPQHF. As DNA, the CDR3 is TGTGCCAGCTCACCACCGGGAGTGCAGGGGGGCAATCAGCCCCAGCATTTT.

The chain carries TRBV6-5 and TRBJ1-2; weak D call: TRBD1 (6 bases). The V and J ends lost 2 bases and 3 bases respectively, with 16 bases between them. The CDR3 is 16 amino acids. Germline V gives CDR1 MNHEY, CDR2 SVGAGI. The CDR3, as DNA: TGTGCCAGCAGTTACGGATCAGGGGAGCCCCACTATGGCTACACCTTC. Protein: CASSYGSGEPHYGYTF.

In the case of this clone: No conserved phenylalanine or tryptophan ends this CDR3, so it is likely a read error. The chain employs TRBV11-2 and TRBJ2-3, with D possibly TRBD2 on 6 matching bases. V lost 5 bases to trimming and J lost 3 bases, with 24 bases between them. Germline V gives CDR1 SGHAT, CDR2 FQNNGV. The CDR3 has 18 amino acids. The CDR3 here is CASSQLRGGGWKTDTQYV. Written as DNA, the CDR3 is TGTGCCAGCAGCCAACTAAGGGGAGGTGGTTGGAAAACAGATACGCAGTATGTT.

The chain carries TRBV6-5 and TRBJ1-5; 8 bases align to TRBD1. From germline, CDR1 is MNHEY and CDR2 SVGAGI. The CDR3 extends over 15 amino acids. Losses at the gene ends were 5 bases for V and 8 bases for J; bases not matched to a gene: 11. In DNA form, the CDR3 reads TGTGCCAGCAGTCCCCTCCGACAGGGGAGGGAGCCCCAGCATTTT. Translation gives CASSPLRQGREPQHF.

Written as DNA, the CDR3 is TGTGCCAGCAGTTACTTAGGGGGCACAGATACGCAGTATTTT. Amino acid sequence: CASSYLGGTDTQYF. This chain links TRBV6-5 with TRBJ2-3; a weak D match, TRBD1 (5 bases). Germline V gene lookup returns CDR1 MNHEY and CDR2 SVGAGI. The CDR3 sequence is 14 residues long. V lost 1 base and J 1 base, leaving 6 bases between the germline ends.

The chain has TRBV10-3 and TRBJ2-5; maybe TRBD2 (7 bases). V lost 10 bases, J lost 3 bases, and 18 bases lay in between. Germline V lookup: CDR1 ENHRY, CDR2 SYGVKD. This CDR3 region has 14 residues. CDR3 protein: CATAPGGSEETQYF. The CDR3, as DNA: TGTGCCACGGCCCCGGGGGGCAGTGAAGAGACCCAGTACTTC.

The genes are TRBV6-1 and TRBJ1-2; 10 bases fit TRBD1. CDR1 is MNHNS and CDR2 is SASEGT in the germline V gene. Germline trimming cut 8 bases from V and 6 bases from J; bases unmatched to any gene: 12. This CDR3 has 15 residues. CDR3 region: CASGKRQGAADGYTF. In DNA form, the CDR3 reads TGTGCCAGCGGAAAACGACAGGGGGCTGCCGATGGCTACACCTTC.

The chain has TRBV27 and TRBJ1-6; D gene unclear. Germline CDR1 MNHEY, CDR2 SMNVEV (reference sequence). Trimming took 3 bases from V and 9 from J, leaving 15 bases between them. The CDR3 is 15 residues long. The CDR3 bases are TGTGCCAGCAGTTTTCGGGAATACCCTTCTTCACCCCTCCACTTT. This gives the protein CASSFREYPSSPLHF.

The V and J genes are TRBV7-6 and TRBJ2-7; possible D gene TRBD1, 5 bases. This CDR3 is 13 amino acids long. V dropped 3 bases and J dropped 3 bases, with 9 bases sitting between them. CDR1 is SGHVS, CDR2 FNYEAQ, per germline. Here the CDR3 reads CASSLDDSYEQYF. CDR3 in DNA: TGTGCCAGCAGCTTGGATGACAGCTACGAGCAGTACTTC.

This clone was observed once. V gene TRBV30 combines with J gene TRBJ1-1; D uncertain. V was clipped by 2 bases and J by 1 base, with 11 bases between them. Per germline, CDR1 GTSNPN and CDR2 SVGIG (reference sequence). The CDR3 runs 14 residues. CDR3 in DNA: TGTGCCTGGAGTAAGTTAGTCCCGAACACTGAAGCTTTCTTT. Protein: CAWSKLVPNTEAFF.

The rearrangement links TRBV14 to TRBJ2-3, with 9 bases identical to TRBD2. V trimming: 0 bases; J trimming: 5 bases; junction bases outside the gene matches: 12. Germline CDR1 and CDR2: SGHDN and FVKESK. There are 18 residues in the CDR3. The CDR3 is CASSQDSLLAGLKDTQYF. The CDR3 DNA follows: TGTGCCAGCAGCCAAGATAGTCTACTAGCGGGTCTTAAAGATACGCAGTATTTT. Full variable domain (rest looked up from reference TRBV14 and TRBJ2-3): EAGVTQFPSHSVIEKGQTVTLRCDPISGHDNLYWYRRVMGKEIKFLLHFVKESKQDESGMPNNRFLAERTGGTYSTLKVQPAELEDSGVYFCASSQDSLLAGLKDTQYFGPGTRLTVL.

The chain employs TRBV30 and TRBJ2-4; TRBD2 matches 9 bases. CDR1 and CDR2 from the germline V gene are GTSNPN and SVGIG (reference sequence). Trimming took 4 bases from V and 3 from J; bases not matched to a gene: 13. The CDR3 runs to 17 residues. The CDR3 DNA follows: TGTGCCTGGAATGCTGGACTAGCGACGGCTGGCAAAAACATTCAGTACTTC. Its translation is CAWNAGLATAGKNIQYF.

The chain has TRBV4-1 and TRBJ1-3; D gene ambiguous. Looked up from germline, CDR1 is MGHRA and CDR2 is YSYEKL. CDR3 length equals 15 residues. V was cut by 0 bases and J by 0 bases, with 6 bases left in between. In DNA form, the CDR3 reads TGCGCCAGCAGCCAAGAGCCCAGCTCTGGAAACACCATATATTTT. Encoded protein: CASSQEPSSGNTIYF.

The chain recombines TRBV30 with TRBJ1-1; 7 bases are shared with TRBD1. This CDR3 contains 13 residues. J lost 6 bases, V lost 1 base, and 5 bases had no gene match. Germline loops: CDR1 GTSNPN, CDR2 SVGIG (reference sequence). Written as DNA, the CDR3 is TGTGCCTGGAGTGCAGGGGGTTACGCTGAAGCTTTCTTT. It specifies CAWSAGGYAEAFF.

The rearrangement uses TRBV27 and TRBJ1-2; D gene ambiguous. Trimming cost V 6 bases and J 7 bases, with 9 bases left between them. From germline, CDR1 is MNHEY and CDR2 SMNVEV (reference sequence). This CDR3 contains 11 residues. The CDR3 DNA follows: TGTGCCAGCAGCTCCGGACTTGGCTACACCTTC. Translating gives CASSSGLGYTF.